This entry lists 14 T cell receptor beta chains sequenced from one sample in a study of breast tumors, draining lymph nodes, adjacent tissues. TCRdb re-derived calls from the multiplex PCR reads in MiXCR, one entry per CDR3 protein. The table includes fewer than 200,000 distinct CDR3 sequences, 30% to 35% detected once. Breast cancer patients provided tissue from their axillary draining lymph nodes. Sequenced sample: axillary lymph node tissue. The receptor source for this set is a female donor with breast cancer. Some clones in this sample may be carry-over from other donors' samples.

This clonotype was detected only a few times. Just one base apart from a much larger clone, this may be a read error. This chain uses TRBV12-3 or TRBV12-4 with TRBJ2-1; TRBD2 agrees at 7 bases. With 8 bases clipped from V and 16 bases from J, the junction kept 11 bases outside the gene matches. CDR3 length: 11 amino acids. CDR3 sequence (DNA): TGTGCCAGCGGAAGACTAGCTGCTATATTCTTC. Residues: CASGRLAAIFF.

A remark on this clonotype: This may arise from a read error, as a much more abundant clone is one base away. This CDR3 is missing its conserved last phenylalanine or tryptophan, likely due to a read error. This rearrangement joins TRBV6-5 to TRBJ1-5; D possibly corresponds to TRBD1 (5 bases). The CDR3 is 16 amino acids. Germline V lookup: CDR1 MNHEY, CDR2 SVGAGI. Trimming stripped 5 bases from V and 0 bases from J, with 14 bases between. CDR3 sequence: CASSEVTVYSNQPQHL. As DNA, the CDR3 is TGTGCCAGCAGTGAAGTGACAGTTTATAGCAATCAGCCCCAGCATCTT.

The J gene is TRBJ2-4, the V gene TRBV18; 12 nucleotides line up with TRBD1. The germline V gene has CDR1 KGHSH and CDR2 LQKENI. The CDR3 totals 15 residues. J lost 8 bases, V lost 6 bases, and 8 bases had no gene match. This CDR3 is CASSPGDRGLDIQYF. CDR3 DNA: TGTGCCAGCTCTCCTGGGGACAGGGGGCTGGACATTCAGTACTTC.

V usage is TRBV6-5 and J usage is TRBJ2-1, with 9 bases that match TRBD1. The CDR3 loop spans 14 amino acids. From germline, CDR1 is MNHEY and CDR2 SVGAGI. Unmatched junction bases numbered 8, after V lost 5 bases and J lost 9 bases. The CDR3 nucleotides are TGTGCCAGCAGTCTCCGGGACAGGGTTGGTGAGCAGTTCTTC. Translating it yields CASSLRDRVGEQFF.

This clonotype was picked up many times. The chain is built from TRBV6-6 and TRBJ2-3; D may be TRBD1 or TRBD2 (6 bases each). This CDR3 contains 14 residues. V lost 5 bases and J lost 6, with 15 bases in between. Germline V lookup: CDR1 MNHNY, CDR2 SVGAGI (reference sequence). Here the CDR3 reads CASSHLGGRDTQYF. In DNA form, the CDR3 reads TGTGCCAGCAGTCACCTGGGGGGCAGGGATACGCAGTATTTT.

CDR3 in amino acids: CSALYMNTEAFF. The CDR3 DNA follows: TGCAGTGCTCTTTACATGAACACTGAAGCTTTCTTT. The chain carries TRBV20-1 and TRBJ1-1; D unclear. In germline, CDR1 is DFQATT, CDR2 SNEGSKA (reference sequence). V was trimmed by 5 bases and J by 0 bases, leaving 7 bases between them. This CDR3 comprises 12 residues.

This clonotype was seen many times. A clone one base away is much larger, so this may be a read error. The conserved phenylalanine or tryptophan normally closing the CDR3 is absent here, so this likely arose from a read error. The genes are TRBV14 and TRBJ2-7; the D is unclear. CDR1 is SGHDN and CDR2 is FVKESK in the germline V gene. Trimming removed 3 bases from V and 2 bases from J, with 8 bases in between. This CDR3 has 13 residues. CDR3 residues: CASSQDVPYEQYS. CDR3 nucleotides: TGTGCCAGCAGCCAGGACGTCCCCTACGAGCAGTACTCC.

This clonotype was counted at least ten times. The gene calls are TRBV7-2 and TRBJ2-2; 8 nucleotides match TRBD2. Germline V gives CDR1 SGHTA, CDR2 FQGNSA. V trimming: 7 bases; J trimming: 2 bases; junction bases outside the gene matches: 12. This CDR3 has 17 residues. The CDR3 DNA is TGTGCCAGCACCAATGATATACTAGCGGTCAACACCGGGGAGCTGTTTTTT. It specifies CASTNDILAVNTGELFF.

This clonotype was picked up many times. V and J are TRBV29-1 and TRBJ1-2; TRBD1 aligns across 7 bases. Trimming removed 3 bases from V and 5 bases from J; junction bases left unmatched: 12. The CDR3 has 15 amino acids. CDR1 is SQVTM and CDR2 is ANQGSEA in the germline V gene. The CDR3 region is CSVDTGAGVKYGYTF. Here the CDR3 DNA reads TGCAGCGTTGATACAGGGGCGGGGGTCAAATATGGCTACACCTTC.

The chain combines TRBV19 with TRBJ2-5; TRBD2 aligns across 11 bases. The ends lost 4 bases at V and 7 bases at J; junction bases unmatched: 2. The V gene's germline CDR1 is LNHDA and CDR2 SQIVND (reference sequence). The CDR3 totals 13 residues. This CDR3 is CASSTGTSGTQYF. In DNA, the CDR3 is TGTGCCAGTAGTACCGGGACTAGCGGGACCCAGTACTTC.

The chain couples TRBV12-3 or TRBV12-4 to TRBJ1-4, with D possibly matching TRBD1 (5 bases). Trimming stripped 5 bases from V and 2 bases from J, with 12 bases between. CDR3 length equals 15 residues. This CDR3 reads CASSRGGITNEKLFF. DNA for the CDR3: TGTGCCAGCAGTAGGGGAGGTATCACTAATGAAAAACTGTTTTTT.

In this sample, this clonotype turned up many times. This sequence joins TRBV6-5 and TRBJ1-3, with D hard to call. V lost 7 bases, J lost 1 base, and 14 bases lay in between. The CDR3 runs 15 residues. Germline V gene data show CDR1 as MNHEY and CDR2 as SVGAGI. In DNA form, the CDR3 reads TGTGCCAGCACTACCCTGATGGAGTCTGGAAACACCATATATTTT. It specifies CASTTLMESGNTIYF.

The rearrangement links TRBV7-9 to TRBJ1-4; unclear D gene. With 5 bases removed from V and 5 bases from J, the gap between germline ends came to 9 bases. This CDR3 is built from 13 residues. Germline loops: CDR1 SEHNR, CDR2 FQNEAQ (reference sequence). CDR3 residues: CASSAIDNEKLFF. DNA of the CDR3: TGTGCCAGCAGCGCAATTGACAATGAAAAACTGTTTTTT.

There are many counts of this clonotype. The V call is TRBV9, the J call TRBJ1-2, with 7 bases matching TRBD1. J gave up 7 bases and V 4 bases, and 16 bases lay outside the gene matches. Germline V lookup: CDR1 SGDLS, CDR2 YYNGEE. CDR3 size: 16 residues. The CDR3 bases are TGTGCCAGCAGCTCTACGAGGGGGCCAGGGTGGGGTGGCTACACCTTC. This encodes CASSSTRGPGWGGYTF.